The entry that follows covers one T cell receptor (beta chain) sequence. These data are taken from a study of shared T cell receptors in the human thymus. V gave up 4 bases and J gave up 0 bases, with 10 bases separating them. From germline, CDR1 is SGHVS and CDR2 FNYEAQ. CDR3 length equals 15 residues. Using immunoSEQ multiplex PCR, the repertoire was profiled, and TCRdb retains in-frame clones only, with some absent. The repertoire has 640,000 or so clones, 80% to 90% of them found once; the top ten carry about 0.0094%. These data are also associated with another study on human thymus T cells. Turning to that study: Donation was from healthy Finnish infants who were having corrective surgery that addressed congenital heart defects. Corrective cardiac operations yielded the resected thymus tissue. It looked as if thymic and blood repertoires used V and J genes in a biased way.

The sequenced sample was thymocytes. The V gene is TRBV7-6, the J gene TRBJ1-3; D perhaps matches TRBD1 (5 bases). The TCR sequence derives from a boy younger than two with a congenital heart defect. The CDR3 sequence: CASSSSTASGNTIYF. As DNA, the CDR3 is TGTGCCAGCAGCTCGTCGACAGCCTCTGGAAACACCATATATTTT.